These T cell receptor beta chains were read from a single sample in a study of blood T cell repertoires in COVID-19. Sequencing used immunoSEQ multiplex PCR; TCRdb keeps in-frame clones, though not all of them. The sample lists about 9,000 clones; 80% to 90% were seen once. Material for sequencing was peripheral blood. The receptors shown here come from a human donor in a cohort sampled during active COVID-19. Both conserved end residues are part of each CDR3. The D gene is left open where the match is weak. Rows may omit the clone size; those that give it use once, few, many or a size class.

CDR3 protein: CASSRTGTEKETQYF
CDR3 DNA: TGTGCCAGTAGTAGAACCGGGACAGAGAAAGAGACCCAGTACTTC
clone size: once
J gene: TRBJ2-5
D gene: TRBD1
V gene: TRBV19

CDR3 protein: CASSYLGGVSYNEQFF
CDR3 DNA: TGTGCCAGCAGTTACCTTGGGGGGGTCTCCTACAATGAGCAGTTCTTC
clone size: once
J gene: TRBJ2-1
D gene: TRBD2
V gene: TRBV6-5

CDR3 protein: CASSDGMGYNEQFF
CDR3 DNA: TGTGCCAGCAGTGACGGGATGGGGTACAATGAGCAGTTCTTC
clone size: NA
J gene: TRBJ2-1
D gene: NA
V gene: TRBV2

CDR3 protein: CASSELAGGYNEQFF
CDR3 DNA: TGTGCCAGCAGTGAACTAGCGGGAGGGTACAATGAGCAGTTCTTC
clone size: NA
J gene: TRBJ2-1
D gene: TRBD2
V gene: TRBV6-1

CDR3 protein: CASIRGTYTEKLFF
CDR3 DNA: TGTGCCAGCATACGGGGGACTTATACTGAAAAACTGTTTTTT
clone size: NA
J gene: TRBJ1-4
D gene: NA
V gene: TRBV28

CDR3 protein: CATTGGWYTGELFF
CDR3 DNA: TGTGCCACTACAGGGGGTTGGTACACCGGGGAGCTGTTTTTT
clone size: few
J gene: TRBJ2-2
D gene: TRBD1
V gene: TRBV5-8

CDR3 protein: CASSLERGTEAFF
CDR3 DNA: TGTGCCAGCAGCTTAGAGCGGGGGACCGAAGCTTTCTTT
clone size: NA
J gene: TRBJ1-1
D gene: NA
V gene: TRBV11-3

CDR3 protein: CASSKDEEEANTGELFF
CDR3 DNA: TGTGCCAGCAGCAAAGATGAGGAGGAGGCGAACACCGGGGAGCTGTTTTTT
clone size: NA
J gene: TRBJ2-2
D gene: NA
V gene: TRBV21-1

CDR3 protein: CASSLDNNSPLHF
CDR3 DNA: TGTGCCAGCAGCTTGGATAATAATTCACCCCTCCACTTT
clone size: NA
J gene: TRBJ1-6
D gene: NA
V gene: TRBV5-5

CDR3 protein: CASSFGQTYNEQFF
CDR3 DNA: TGCGCCAGCAGCTTCGGACAGACCTACAATGAGCAGTTCTTC
clone size: NA
J gene: TRBJ2-1
D gene: NA
V gene: TRBV5-1

CDR3 protein: CASSWTSGDEQFF
CDR3 DNA: TGTGCCAGCAGTTGGACTAGCGGGGATGAGCAGTTCTTC
clone size: NA
J gene: TRBJ2-1
D gene: TRBD2
V gene: TRBV6-5

CDR3 protein: CASSLGQGREPQHF
CDR3 DNA: TGTGCCAGCAGCTTAGGACAGGGGAGGGAGCCCCAGCATTTT
clone size: large
J gene: TRBJ1-5
D gene: TRBD1
V gene: TRBV7-8

CDR3 protein: CASSNSGMVGNEQFF
CDR3 DNA: TGTGCCAGCAGTAATAGCGGGATGGTAGGCAATGAGCAGTTCTTC
clone size: few
J gene: TRBJ2-1
D gene: TRBD2
V gene: TRBV9

CDR3 protein: CASSQGPLTSGSPYEQYF
CDR3 DNA: TGCGCCAGCAGCCAAGGCCCGCTGACTAGCGGGAGCCCCTACGAGCAGTACTTC
clone size: NA
J gene: TRBJ2-7
D gene: TRBD2
V gene: TRBV4-3

CDR3 protein: CASSLDSHNTEAFF
CDR3 DNA: TGTGCCAGCAGCTTAGACAGTCACAACACTGAAGCTTTCTTT
clone size: NA
J gene: TRBJ1-1
D gene: NA
V gene: TRBV11-2

CDR3 protein: CASSKPIGRTSTDTQYF
CDR3 DNA: TGTGCCAGCAGCAAACCCATCGGGCGGACTAGCACAGATACGCAGTATTTT
clone size: once
J gene: TRBJ2-3
D gene: NA
V gene: TRBV21-1

CDR3 protein: CASSPQGRVVNTEAFF
CDR3 DNA: TGTGCCAGCAGCCCCCAGGGTAGAGTCGTGAACACTGAAGCTTTCTTT
clone size: NA
J gene: TRBJ1-1
D gene: NA
V gene: TRBV28

CDR3 protein: CASSPQGGPYTGELFF
CDR3 DNA: TGTGCCAGCAGCCCCCAAGGGGGTCCTTACACCGGGGAGCTGTTTTTT
clone size: NA
J gene: TRBJ2-2
D gene: NA
V gene: TRBV3-1/TRBV3-2

CDR3 protein: CASSRTGGYEQYF
CDR3 DNA: TGTGCCAGCAGTAGGACAGGGGGGTACGAGCAGTACTTC
clone size: NA
J gene: TRBJ2-7
D gene: TRBD1
V gene: TRBV28

CDR3 protein: CASSLAYRGYNEQFF
CDR3 DNA: TGTGCCAGCAGCTTAGCCTACAGGGGCTACAATGAGCAGTTCTTC
clone size: once
J gene: TRBJ2-1
D gene: TRBD1
V gene: TRBV7-9

CDR3 protein: CASSQAHGRNEQFF
CDR3 DNA: TGCGCCAGCAGCCAAGCACACGGGAGGAATGAGCAGTTCTTC
clone size: NA
J gene: TRBJ2-1
D gene: TRBD2
V gene: TRBV4-3

CDR3 protein: CASSYTRFWGQTASNYGYTF
CDR3 DNA: TGTGCCAGCAGTTATACGAGATTTTGGGGACAGACTGCCTCTAACTATGGCTACACCTTC
clone size: NA
J gene: TRBJ1-2
D gene: TRBD1
V gene: TRBV6-2/TRBV6-3

CDR3 protein: CASSTRDRVEAFF
CDR3 DNA: TGTGCCAGCTCAACCCGGGACAGAGTTGAAGCTTTCTTT
clone size: NA
J gene: TRBJ1-1
D gene: TRBD1
V gene: TRBV18

CDR3 protein: CASSLGQYYEQYF
CDR3 DNA: TGTGCCAGCAGCTTGGGACAGTACTACGAGCAGTACTTC
clone size: large
J gene: TRBJ2-7
D gene: TRBD1
V gene: TRBV7-2

CDR3 protein: CASSYVARFMNTEAFF
CDR3 DNA: TGTGCCAGCAGTTACGTGGCCAGATTCATGAACACTGAAGCTTTCTTT
clone size: NA
J gene: TRBJ1-1
D gene: NA
V gene: TRBV6-5

CDR3 protein: CASSIGLNRDRSSYNSPLHF
CDR3 DNA: TGTGCCAGTAGTATTGGCCTCAACCGGGACAGGAGCTCCTATAATTCACCCCTCCACTTT
clone size: NA
J gene: TRBJ1-6
D gene: TRBD1
V gene: TRBV19